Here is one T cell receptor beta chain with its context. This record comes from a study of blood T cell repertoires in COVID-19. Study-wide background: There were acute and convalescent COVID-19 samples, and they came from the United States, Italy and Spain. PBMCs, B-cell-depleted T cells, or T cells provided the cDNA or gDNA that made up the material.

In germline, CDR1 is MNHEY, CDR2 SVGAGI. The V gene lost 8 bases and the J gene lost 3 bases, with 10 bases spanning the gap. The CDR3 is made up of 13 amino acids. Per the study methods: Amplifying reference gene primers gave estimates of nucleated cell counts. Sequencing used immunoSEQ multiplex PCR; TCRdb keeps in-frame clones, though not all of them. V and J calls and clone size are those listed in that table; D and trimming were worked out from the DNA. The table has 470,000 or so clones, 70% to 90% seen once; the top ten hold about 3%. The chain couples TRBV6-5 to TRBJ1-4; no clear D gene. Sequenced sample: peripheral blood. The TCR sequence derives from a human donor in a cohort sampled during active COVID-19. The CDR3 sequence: CASRSLSNEKLFF. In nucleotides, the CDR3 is TGTGCCAGCCGGAGCTTATCTAATGAAAAACTGTTTTTT.